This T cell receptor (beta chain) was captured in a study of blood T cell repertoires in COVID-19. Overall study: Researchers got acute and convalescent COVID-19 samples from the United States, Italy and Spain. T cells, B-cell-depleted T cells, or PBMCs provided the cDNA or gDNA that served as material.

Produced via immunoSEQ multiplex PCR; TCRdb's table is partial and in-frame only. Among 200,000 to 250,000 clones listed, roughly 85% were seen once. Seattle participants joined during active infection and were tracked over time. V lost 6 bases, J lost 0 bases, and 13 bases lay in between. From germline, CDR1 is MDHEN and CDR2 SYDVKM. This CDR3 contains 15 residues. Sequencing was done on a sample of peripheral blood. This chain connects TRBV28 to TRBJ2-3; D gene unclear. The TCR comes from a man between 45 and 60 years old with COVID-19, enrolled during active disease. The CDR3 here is CASSTFSTSTDTQYF. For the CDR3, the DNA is TGTGCCAGCAGCACCTTTAGCACTAGCACAGATACGCAGTATTTT.